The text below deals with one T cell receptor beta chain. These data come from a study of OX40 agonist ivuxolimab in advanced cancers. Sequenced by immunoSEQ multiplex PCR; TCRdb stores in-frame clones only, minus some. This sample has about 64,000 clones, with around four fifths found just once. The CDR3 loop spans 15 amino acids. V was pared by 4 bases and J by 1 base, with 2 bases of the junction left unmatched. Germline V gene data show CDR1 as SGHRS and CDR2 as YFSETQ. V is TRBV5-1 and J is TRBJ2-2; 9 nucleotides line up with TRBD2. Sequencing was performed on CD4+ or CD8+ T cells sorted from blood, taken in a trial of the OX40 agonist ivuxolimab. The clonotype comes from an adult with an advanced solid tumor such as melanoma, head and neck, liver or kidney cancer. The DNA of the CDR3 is TGCGCCAGCAGCCTTAGCGGGAGGAACACCGGGGAGCTGTTTTTT. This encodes CASSLSGRNTGELFF.